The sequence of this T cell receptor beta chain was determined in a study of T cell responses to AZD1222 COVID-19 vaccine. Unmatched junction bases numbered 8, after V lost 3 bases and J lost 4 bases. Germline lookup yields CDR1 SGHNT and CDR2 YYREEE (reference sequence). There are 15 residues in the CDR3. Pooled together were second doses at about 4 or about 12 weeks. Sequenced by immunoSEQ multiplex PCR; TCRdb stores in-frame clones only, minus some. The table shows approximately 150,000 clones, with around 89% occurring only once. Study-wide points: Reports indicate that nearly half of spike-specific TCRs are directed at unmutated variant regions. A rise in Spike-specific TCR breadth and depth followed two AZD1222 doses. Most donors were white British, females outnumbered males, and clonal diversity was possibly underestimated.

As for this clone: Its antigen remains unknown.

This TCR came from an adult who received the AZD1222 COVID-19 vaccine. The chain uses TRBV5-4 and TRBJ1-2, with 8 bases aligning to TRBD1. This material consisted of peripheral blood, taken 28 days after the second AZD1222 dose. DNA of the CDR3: TGTGCCAGCAGCTACGAGGACAGGGCGGCCTATGGCTACACCTTC. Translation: CASSYEDRAAYGYTF.